These 27 T cell receptor beta chains came from one sample sequenced in a study of PD-1 blockade in classical Hodgkin lymphoma. Clones were read by immunoSEQ multiplex PCR, and TCRdb kept only the in-frame ones, dropping some. There are approximately 7,800 clones in the sample; 60% to 85% occur only once, and roughly 35% lies in the top ten. No patient escaped relapse after autologous stem cell transplantation, and brentuximab vedotin exposure varied. Material: peripheral blood mononuclear cells (PBMCs), obtained before the second cycle of nivolumab. These receptors were collected from a human donor with classical Hodgkin lymphoma.

V and J are TRBV25-1 and TRBJ1-2; D gene ambiguous. This CDR3 is 12 amino acids long. The V gene's germline CDR1 is MGHDK and CDR2 SYGVNS. V dropped 8 bases and J dropped 3 bases, with 10 bases sitting between them. Here the CDR3 DNA reads TGTGCCAGCTCACAATATGACTATGGCTACACCTTC. This codes for CASSQYDYGYTF.

The V gene is TRBV6-1, the J gene TRBJ2-5; 8 bases line up with TRBD1. Trimming at V came to 5 bases and at J to 6 bases, leaving 5 bases not matched to a gene. The CDR3 is 13 amino acids. The V gene's germline CDR1 is MNHNS and CDR2 SASEGT. The CDR3 DNA reads TGTGCCAGCAGTTTGGACAGGGATAAGACCCAGTACTTC. It codes for CASSLDRDKTQYF.

This clone occurred a few times. V and J are TRBV10-2 and TRBJ1-4; no reliable D call. This CDR3 region has 14 residues. Trimming removed 5 bases at V and 3 bases at J, with 10 bases between. Looked up from germline, CDR1 is WSHSY and CDR2 is SAAADI. The CDR3 region is CASSISQANEKLFF. DNA for the CDR3: TGCGCCAGCAGTATATCCCAGGCTAATGAAAAACTGTTTTTT.

J is TRBJ1-2 and V is TRBV13; D perhaps matches TRBD1 (6 bases). Trimming removed 5 bases from V and 2 bases from J, with 15 bases in between. The CDR3 is 15 amino acids. Germline values: CDR1 PRHDT, CDR2 FYEKMQ (reference sequence). CDR3 nucleotide sequence: TGTGCCAGCAGCCGGGGGGCAGGTACAAACTATGGCTACACCTTC. This sequence encodes CASSRGAGTNYGYTF.

V usage is TRBV10-1 and J usage is TRBJ2-3; tentative D call: TRBD2 (6 bases). The CDR3 loop spans 17 amino acids. The germline CDR1 and CDR2 sequences are WNHNN and SYGVQD (reference sequence). V lost 4 bases and J 2 bases, leaving 19 bases between the germline ends. The DNA for the CDR3 is TGCGCCAGCAGTGCAGGGATGGTTAGCGGAGTCACAGATACGCAGTATTTT. It translates to CASSAGMVSGVTDTQYF.

The rearrangement links TRBV7-8 to TRBJ1-2; D is undetermined. V dropped 5 bases and J dropped 2 bases, with 15 bases sitting between them. Germline V gene lookup returns CDR1 SGHVS and CDR2 FQNEAQ. There are 15 residues in the CDR3. CDR3 in amino acids: CASSTHGGMNYGYTF. CDR3 bases: TGTGCCAGCAGCACGCACGGTGGCATGAACTATGGCTACACCTTC.

The chain couples TRBV5-4 to TRBJ2-1; either TRBD1 or TRBD2 may supply D (5 bases each). The CDR3 totals 13 residues. CDR1 is SGHNT, CDR2 YYREEE, per germline (reference sequence). The V gene lost 6 bases and the J gene lost 3 bases, with 10 bases spanning the gap. The CDR3 region has the DNA TGTGCCAGCATTGGGGACCGCTACAATGAGCAGTTCTTC. Its protein product is CASIGDRYNEQFF.

The rearrangement uses TRBV6-5 and TRBJ2-7, with 8 bases aligning to TRBD1. Per the germline V gene, CDR1 is MNHEY and CDR2 is SVGAGI. Trimming cost V 6 bases and J 5 bases; bases outside gene matches: 12. CDR3 size: 15 residues. The CDR3 loop reads CASRPTPTGVNEQYF. The CDR3 region has the DNA TGTGCCAGCAGACCCACCCCGACAGGGGTAAACGAGCAGTACTTC.

This clone was recorded only once. The chain joins TRBV6-6 to TRBJ2-2, with D possibly being TRBD2 (6 bases). This CDR3 has 15 residues. V lost 2 bases, J lost 3 bases, and 10 bases lay in between. Looked up from germline, CDR1 is MNHNY and CDR2 is SVGAGI (reference sequence). CDR3 residues: CASSYGGFYTGELFF. The CDR3 DNA follows: TGTGCCAGCAGTTACGGGGGGTTTTACACCGGGGAGCTGTTTTTT.

Note on this clone: The junction departs from germline at one end; a sequencing error may be responsible. This chain connects TRBV10-3 to TRBJ2-1; unclear D gene. The germline V gene has CDR1 ENHRY and CDR2 SYGVKD. This CDR3 is 15 amino acids long. CDR3 DNA sequence: TGTGCCATCCGTGAAGGCGCGAACGCCTACAATGAGCAGTTCTTC. As protein: CAIREGANAYNEQFF.

This clone was detected only a few times. The CDR3 region has the DNA TGCGCCAGCAGCGTCGGAGGCCAAGCTCAGCCCCAGCATTTT. This translates into CASSVGGQAQPQHF. The chain uses TRBV5-1 and TRBJ1-5; no clear D. The CDR3 spans 14 residues. The V gene lost 4 bases and the J gene lost 6 bases, with 14 bases spanning the gap. Per the germline V gene, CDR1 is SGHRS and CDR2 is YFSETQ.

The rearrangement links TRBV27 to TRBJ2-7; 8 bases map to TRBD2. The CDR3 contains 15 residues. The germline CDR1 and CDR2 sequences are MNHEY and SMNVEV (reference sequence). V lost 2 bases, J lost 3 bases, and 6 bases stayed unmatched. The DNA for the CDR3 is TGTGCCAGCAGTTTAGGGAGTAGCGGGAACTACGAGCAGTACTTC. Protein: CASSLGSSGNYEQYF.

The chain combines TRBV5-8 with TRBJ1-2; tentative D call: TRBD1 (5 bases). Per germline, CDR1 SGHTS and CDR2 YDEGEE. The CDR3 runs to 16 residues. Trimming took 2 bases from V and 5 from J, leaving 19 bases between them. Here the CDR3 reads CASSFVGGRSIYGYTF. For the CDR3, the DNA is TGTGCCAGCAGCTTTGTTGGGGGGAGGTCCATTTATGGCTACACCTTC.

The genes are TRBV28 and TRBJ2-7, with D hard to call. Looked up from germline, CDR1 is MDHEN and CDR2 is SYDVKM. This CDR3 has 14 residues. Trimming pared 3 bases from V and 4 bases from J, leaving 13 bases between. The CDR3 nucleotides are TGTGCCAGCAGTTTTACTGGGGTGGGTTACGAGCAGTACTTC. Encoded protein: CASSFTGVGYEQYF. The full variable domain, its missing parts supplied by reference TRBV28 and TRBJ2-7, is DVKVTQSSRYLVKRTGEKVFLECVQDMDHENMFWYRQDPGLGLRLIYFSYDVKMKEKGDIPEGYSVSREKKERFSLILESASTNQTSMYLCASSFTGVGYEQYFGPGTRLTVT.

V usage is TRBV5-8 and J usage is TRBJ2-5; TRBD1 matches at 8 bases. Germline V gene lookup returns CDR1 SGHTS and CDR2 YDEGEE. The CDR3 runs 15 residues. With 0 bases clipped from V and 4 bases from J, the junction kept 5 bases outside the gene matches. The chain's CDR3 is CASSLEGQGGETQYF. The DNA of the CDR3 is TGTGCCAGCAGCTTGGAAGGACAGGGTGGAGAGACCCAGTACTTC.

This clone occurred a few times. The chain has TRBV2 and TRBJ1-1; unclear D gene. The germline V gene has CDR1 SNHLY and CDR2 FYNNEI. The CDR3 sequence is 14 residues long. Trimming removed 1 base at V and 0 bases at J, with 6 bases between. The CDR3 nucleotides read TGTGCCAGCAGTGAAGGGGTCCTGAACACTGAAGCTTTCTTT. Amino acids: CASSEGVLNTEAFF.

This clone came up once. The rearrangement links TRBV4-3 to TRBJ2-1; 8 nucleotides agree with TRBD2. The trim removed 0 bases at V and 6 bases at J, leaving 13 bases unmatched. The CDR3 has 18 residues. Germline CDR1 LGHNA, CDR2 YSLEER. CDR3 coding DNA: TGCGCCAGCAGCCAAGATAGGATAGGGGCGGGGGGAACCAATGAGCAGTTCTTC. Its translation is CASSQDRIGAGGTNEQFF.

The chain recombines TRBV30 with TRBJ2-5; D may be TRBD1 (5 bases). Looked up from germline, CDR1 is GTSNPN and CDR2 is SVGIG (reference sequence). The CDR3 has 15 amino acids. V was pared by 0 bases and J by 1 base, with 12 bases between. The CDR3 DNA follows: TGTGCCTGGAGTGTCGGACATAAGTTCCAAGAGACCCAGTACTTC. As protein: CAWSVGHKFQETQYF. The full variable domain, rest sourced from reference TRBV30 and TRBJ2-5, is SQTIHQWPATLVQPVGSPLSLECTVEGTSNPNLYWYRQAAGRGLQLLFYSVGIGQISSEVPQNLSASRPQDRQFILSSKKLLLSDSGFYLCAWSVGHKFQETQYFGPGTRLLVL.

This clone has a handful of counts. This chain joins TRBV5-8 and TRBJ2-7, with 9 bases aligning to TRBD2. This CDR3 spans 16 amino acids. Trimming cost V 4 bases and J 2 bases; bases outside gene matches: 10. Germline CDR1 SGHTS, CDR2 YDEGEE. The CDR3 loop is CASSRTPSGGTYEQYF. CDR3 in DNA: TGTGCCAGCAGCCGTACGCCGAGCGGGGGGACCTACGAGCAGTACTTC.

The chain has TRBV9 and TRBJ2-1; possibly TRBD2 for D (6 bases). Deletions cut 6 bases from V and 0 bases from J, with 10 bases between. Germline V gives CDR1 SGDLS, CDR2 YYNGEE. The CDR3 is 14 residues long. The DNA of the CDR3 is TGTGCCAGCACGGCGGGGAACTCCTACAATGAGCAGTTCTTC. Translated: CASTAGNSYNEQFF.

J is TRBJ1-1 and V is TRBV5-6, with 7 bases matching TRBD1. V lost 3 bases to trimming and J lost 0 bases; unmatched junction nucleotides: 5. In germline, CDR1 is SGHDT, CDR2 YYEEEE. This CDR3 comprises 15 residues. CDR3 amino acids: CASSWGTAVNTEAFF. CDR3 bases: TGTGCCAGCAGCTGGGGGACAGCTGTGAACACTGAAGCTTTCTTT.

The chain couples TRBV7-2 to TRBJ2-2, with 9 bases matching TRBD2. Germline loops: CDR1 SGHTA, CDR2 FQGNSA. Unmatched junction bases numbered 6, after V lost 3 bases and J lost 7 bases. The CDR3 is 15 amino acids. The CDR3 loop reads CASSLSGGKGGELFF. CDR3 DNA: TGTGCCAGCAGCTTGAGCGGGGGGAAGGGCGGGGAGCTGTTTTTT.

V is TRBV18 and J is TRBJ2-7, with TRBD1 as a possible D gene (6 bases). Trimming took off 4 bases at V and 3 bases at J, with 10 bases between the two ends. The CDR3 is 13 amino acids. Germline CDR1 reads KGHSH; CDR2 reads LQKENI. CDR3 loop: CASSLSDSYEQYF. Written as DNA, the CDR3 is TGTGCCAGCTCACTCTCGGACAGCTACGAGCAGTACTTC.

The count of this clone is one. In DNA form, the CDR3 reads TGTGCCAGCAGCTATACAAGCCAGGGTGGAGGTGAGCAGTTCTTC. Translating it yields CASSYTSQGGGEQFF. The rearrangement uses TRBV7-6 and TRBJ2-1; either TRBD1 or TRBD2 may fit D (5 bases each). The length of the CDR3 is 15 residues. Germline V lookup: CDR1 SGHVS, CDR2 FNYEAQ. V was clipped by 4 bases and J by 9 bases, with 19 bases between them.

J is TRBJ2-3 and V is TRBV4-2; 9 bases match TRBD2. In germline, CDR1 is LGHNA, CDR2 YNFKEQ. The CDR3 has 20 amino acids. With V trimmed by 1 base and J by 0 bases, 14 bases remained unmatched. The CDR3 sequence: CASSQVVPGLAIPSTDTQYF. CDR3 bases: TGTGCCAGCAGCCAAGTTGTCCCGGGACTAGCTATACCTAGCACAGATACGCAGTATTTT.

This clone was counted a few times. V and J are TRBV10-1 and TRBJ2-7, with D perhaps TRBD2 (6 bases). The CDR3 totals 16 residues. V was pared by 2 bases and J by 3 bases, with 17 bases between. The germline V gene has CDR1 WNHNN and CDR2 SYGVQD (reference sequence). CDR3 residues: CASSETPGGRIYEQYF. CDR3 sequence (DNA): TGCGCCAGCAGTGAGACACCAGGAGGGAGGATCTACGAGCAGTACTTC.

The chain couples TRBV28 to TRBJ1-1; D not certain. Trimming cost V 2 bases and J 4 bases, with 11 bases left between them. CDR1 and CDR2 from the germline V gene are MDHEN and SYDVKM. CDR3 size: 14 residues. Here the CDR3 reads CASSLSMAVTEAFF. The DNA of the CDR3 is TGTGCCAGCAGTTTAAGTATGGCTGTCACTGAAGCTTTCTTT.